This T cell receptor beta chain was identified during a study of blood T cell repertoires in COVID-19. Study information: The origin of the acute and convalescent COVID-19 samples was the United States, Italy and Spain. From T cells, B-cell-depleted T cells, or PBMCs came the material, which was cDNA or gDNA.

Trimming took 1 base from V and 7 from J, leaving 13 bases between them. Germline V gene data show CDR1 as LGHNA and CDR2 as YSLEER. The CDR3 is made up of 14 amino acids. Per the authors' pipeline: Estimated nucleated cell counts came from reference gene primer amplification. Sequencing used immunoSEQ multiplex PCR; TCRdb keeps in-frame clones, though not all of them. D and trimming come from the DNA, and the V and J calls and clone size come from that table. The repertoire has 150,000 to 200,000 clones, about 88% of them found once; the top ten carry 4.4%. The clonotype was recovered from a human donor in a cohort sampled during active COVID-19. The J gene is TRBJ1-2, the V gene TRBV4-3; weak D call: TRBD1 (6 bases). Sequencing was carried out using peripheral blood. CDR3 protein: CASSQGNRAGGYTF. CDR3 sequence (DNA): TGCGCCAGCAGCCAAGGGAACAGGGCTGGTGGCTACACCTTC.